A selection of T cell receptor beta chains follows, all from one sample in a study of cytomegalovirus exposure and HLA in healthy donors. TCRdb's copy holds only in-frame clones and misses some; the assay was immunoSEQ multiplex PCR. The repertoire includes over 110,000 clones, 78% of them detected once, and approximately 5.6% sits in the top ten. The sequenced sample was PBMCs. These receptors all stem from a woman aged 35 to 49 in good health and CMV-seropositive. Both conserved end residues are part of each CDR3. The D gene is left open where the match is weak. Clone size is given for some rows only: seen once, a few or many times, or a class if the clone is expanded.

clone size | J gene | V gene | D gene | CDR3 DNA | CDR3 protein
once | TRBJ1-4 | TRBV18 | TRBD1 | TGTGCCAGCTCACCAAGCACAGGGGCTAATGAAAAACTGTTTTTT | CASSPSTGANEKLFF
few | TRBJ2-1 | TRBV6-6 | . | TGTGCCAGCAGCCTCGACAATGAGCAGTTCTTC | CASSLDNEQFF
. | TRBJ1-4 | TRBV15 | TRBD1 | TGTGCCACCAGCGCCGGACAGGGACTACCTAATGAAAAACTGTTTTTT | CATSAGQGLPNEKLFF
. | TRBJ2-5 | TRBV21-1 | . | TGTGCCAGTCAAAGAGGCAGTATGGCAGAGACCCAGTACTTC | CASQRGSMAETQYF
. | TRBJ1-1 | TRBV27 | . | TGTGCCAGCAGGACCCAAAGAACTAGGGCTTTCTTT | CASRTQRTRAFF
once | TRBJ2-2 | TRBV2 | . | TGTGCCAGCAGCCCTTTAGCAGGGGTAGCCGGGGAGCTGTTTTTT | CASSPLAGVAGELFF
. | TRBJ2-7 | TRBV5-1 | TRBD1 | TGCGCCAGCAGCTTGGGCCGCGGGACAGGGTCCGAGCAGTACTTC | CASSLGRGTGSEQYF
. | TRBJ2-1 | TRBV9 | TRBD2 | TGTGCCAGCAGCATCCGGAGCGAGCGGGAGGGAGGTGAGCAGTTCTTC | CASSIRSEREGGEQFF
. | TRBJ2-5 | TRBV10-1 | . | TGCGCCAGCCGCCGGGGTGGGGGGAACCTCCAAGAGACCCAGTACTTC | CASRRGGGNLQETQYF
few | TRBJ2-7 | TRBV6-5 | . | TGTGCCAGCAGTTACTCGGGGAGTAACCCCTACGAGCAGTACTTC | CASSYSGSNPYEQYF
. | TRBJ2-7 | TRBV7-9 | TRBD1 | TGTGCCAGCAGTCCCGGGACAGGGACGGGCGAGCAGTACTTC | CASSPGTGTGEQYF
. | TRBJ2-7 | TRBV28 | TRBD1 | TGTGCCAGCGCGAACCCGGGACAGGGGGCTGGTGAGCAGTACTTC | CASANPGQGAGEQYF
. | TRBJ1-2 | TRBV4-1 | . | TGCGCCAGCAGCCAAGAACCCGCGGGTAAGGGCTATGGCTACACCTTC | CASSQEPAGKGYGYTF
. | TRBJ2-7 | TRBV7-3 | . | TGTGCCAGCAGCTCCTCAAGTTGGGAGGAGCAGTACTTC | CASSSSSWEEQYF
. | TRBJ2-7 | TRBV13 | TRBD2 | TGTGCCAGCAGCACCCACCCGGGACTAGCAGATTACGAGCAGTACTTC | CASSTHPGLADYEQYF
. | TRBJ2-7 | TRBV7-9 | . | TGTGCCAGTCAGGGGGGTTCGTACGAGCAGTACTTC | CASQGGSYEQYF
. | TRBJ2-2 | TRBV28 | TRBD1 | TGTGCCAGCAGTCGGACAGGGGGGACCGGGGAGCTGTTTTTT | CASSRTGGTGELFF
few | TRBJ2-1 | TRBV7-9 | TRBD2 | TGTGCCAGCAGCTTCCCGGCTAGCGGGAAGACCGAGCAGTTCTTC | CASSFPASGKTEQFF
. | TRBJ1-2 | TRBV6-5 | TRBD1 | TGTGCCAGCAGTTACTCGATAACCGGACAGGCATATGGCTACACCTTC | CASSYSITGQAYGYTF
once | TRBJ2-7 | TRBV5-4 | . | TGTGCCAGCAGCTTGAGGATGAAAGGGGCCCACGAGCAGTACTTC | CASSLRMKGAHEQYF
few | TRBJ1-5 | TRBV6-1 | TRBD1 | TGTGCCAGCAGTGAAGCTGTCAGGACAGGGGACTATCAGCCCCAGCATTTT | CASSEAVRTGDYQPQHF
. | TRBJ1-2 | TRBV2 | . | TGTGCCAGCAGTGTGGAGGGAACTTATGGCTACACCTTC | CASSVEGTYGYTF
. | TRBJ2-1 | TRBV27 | . | TGTGCCAGCAGTTTTAGCGGCACCTACAATGAGCAGTTCTTC | CASSFSGTYNEQFF
few | TRBJ2-7 | TRBV5-4 | . | TGTGCCAGCAGCCAAAGGCGGGGCCGCTCCTACGAGCAGTACTTC | CASSQRRGRSYEQYF
. | TRBJ2-7 | TRBV6-5 | . | TGTGCCAGCAGGGGGGAGTCCGGAGGGTCCTACGAGCAGTACTTC | CASRGESGGSYEQYF
. | TRBJ1-3 | TRBV6-1 | . | TGTGCCAGCAGTGAAGAGAACAGGGCGGGAAACACCATATATTTT | CASSEENRAGNTIYF
once | TRBJ2-5 | TRBV7-9 | TRBD1 | TGTGCCAGCAGCTCCCAGGGACAGGTGGGATGGGGAGAGACCCAGTACTTC | CASSSQGQVGWGETQYF
. | TRBJ2-5 | TRBV6-6 | TRBD2 | TGTGCCAGCAGTAAACGTCTAGCGGACCCCCAAGAGACCCAGTACTTC | CASSKRLADPQETQYF
once | TRBJ1-1 | TRBV9 | . | TGTGCCAGCAGCCCTTGGGGGGGGACTGAAACTGAAGCTTTCTTT | CASSPWGGTETEAFF
. | TRBJ1-6 | TRBV27 | . | TGTGCCAGCACTATAAGGGGAACGGCTTCACCCCTCCACTTT | CASTIRGTASPLHF
. | TRBJ2-1 | TRBV5-1 | TRBD2 | TGCGCCAGCAGCCCCTTTCTAGCGGGAGGTATGAATGAGCAGTTCTTC | CASSPFLAGGMNEQFF
. | TRBJ1-4 | TRBV18 | . | TGTGCCAGCTCACCTGGACAGATTGAAAAACTGTTTTTT | CASSPGQIEKLFF
. | TRBJ2-3 | TRBV7-2 | . | TGTGCCAGCAGCCGCCCCCTTATCGGGGATAGCACAGATACGCAGTATTTT | CASSRPLIGDSTDTQYF
. | TRBJ2-2 | TRBV11-3 | TRBD1 | TGTGCCAGCAGCTATAGACAGGGTCGGACCACCGGGGAGCTGTTTTTT | CASSYRQGRTTGELFF
once | TRBJ2-7 | TRBV10-3 | . | TGTGCCATCAGTGCGGGGGATAGGGTAGACTCCTACGAGCAGTACTTC | CAISAGDRVDSYEQYF
. | TRBJ2-3 | TRBV5-1 | . | TGCGCCAGCAGCTTGGCCGAAAGCGGAAGCACAGATACGCAGTATTTT | CASSLAESGSTDTQYF
. | TRBJ2-2 | TRBV7-8 | TRBD1 | TGTGCCAGCAGCTTAGATGGGACAGTCAGCGGGGAGCTGTTTTTT | CASSLDGTVSGELFF
. | TRBJ1-5 | TRBV6-5 | TRBD1 | TGTGCCAGCAGCTCGACAGGGGAAGGTAATCAGCCCCAGCATTTT | CASSSTGEGNQPQHF
few | TRBJ2-3 | TRBV4-1 | TRBD2 | TGCGCCAGCTCAGCCCCCGGGACTAGCGGGAGAGATACGCAGTATTTT | CASSAPGTSGRDTQYF
. | TRBJ2-3 | TRBV5-5 | TRBD1 | TGTGCCAGCAGCTTACGTCGGACAGGGGATTGGACAGATACGCAGTATTTT | CASSLRRTGDWTDTQYF
. | TRBJ1-1 | TRBV2 | . | TGTGCCAGCACCGCGGAGAGGAACACTGAAGCTTTCTTT | CASTAERNTEAFF